The subject of this entry is one T cell receptor beta chain. These data come from a study of T cell changes during pregnancy in multiple sclerosis. Profiled with immunoSEQ multiplex PCR; TCRdb holds only in-frame clones, not every one. This table holds 60,000 to 85,000 clones, 94% found once. The specimen comprised peripheral blood, sampled in the third trimester of pregnancy. The receptor was isolated from a female donor with multiple sclerosis, enrolled in a pregnancy study.

CDR3 in amino acids: CASSLNPPGLAGAITQYF. DNA for the CDR3: TGTGCCAGCAGCTTAAATCCGCCGGGACTAGCGGGGGCGATTACGCAGTATTTT. J is TRBJ2-3 and V is TRBV7-3; 14 bases match TRBD2. In germline, CDR1 is SGHTA, CDR2 FQGTGA. This CDR3 contains 18 residues. The J segment lost 8 bases and the V segment lost 1 base, leaving 11 bases of the junction unmatched.